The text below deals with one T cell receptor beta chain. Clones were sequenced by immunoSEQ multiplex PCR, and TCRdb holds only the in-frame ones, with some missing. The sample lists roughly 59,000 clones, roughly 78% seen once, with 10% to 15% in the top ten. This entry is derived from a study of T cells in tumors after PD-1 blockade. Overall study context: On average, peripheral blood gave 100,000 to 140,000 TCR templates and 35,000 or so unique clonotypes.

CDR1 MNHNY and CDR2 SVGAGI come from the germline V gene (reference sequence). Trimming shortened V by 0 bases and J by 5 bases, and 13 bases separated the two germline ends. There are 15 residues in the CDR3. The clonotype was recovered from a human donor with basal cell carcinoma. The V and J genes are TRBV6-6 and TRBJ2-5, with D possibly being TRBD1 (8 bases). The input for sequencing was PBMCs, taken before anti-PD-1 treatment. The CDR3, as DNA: TGTGCCAGCAGTTACTCCGGACAGGGAGGGGAGACCCAGTACTTC. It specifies CASSYSGQGGETQYF.